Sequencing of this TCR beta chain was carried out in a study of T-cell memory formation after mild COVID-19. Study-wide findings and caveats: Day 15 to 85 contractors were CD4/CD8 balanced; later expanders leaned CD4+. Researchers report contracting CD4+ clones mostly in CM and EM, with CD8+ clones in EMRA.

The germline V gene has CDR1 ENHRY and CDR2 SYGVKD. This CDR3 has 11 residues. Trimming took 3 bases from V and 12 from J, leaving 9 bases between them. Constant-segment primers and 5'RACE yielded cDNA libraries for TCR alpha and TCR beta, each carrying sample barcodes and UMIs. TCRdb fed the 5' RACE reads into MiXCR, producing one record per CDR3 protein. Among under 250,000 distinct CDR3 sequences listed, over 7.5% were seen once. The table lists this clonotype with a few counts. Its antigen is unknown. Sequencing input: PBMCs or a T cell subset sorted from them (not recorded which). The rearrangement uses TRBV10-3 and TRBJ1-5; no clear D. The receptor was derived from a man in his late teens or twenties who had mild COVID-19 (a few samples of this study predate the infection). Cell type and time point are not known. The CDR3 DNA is TGTGCCATCAGTGATGGTACCGGCCAGCATTTT. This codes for CAISDGTGQHF.